This TCR beta chain stems from a study of regulatory T cells in long-lasting Graves disease. Overall study context: Those with persistent Graves' disease had received antithyroid drugs for over 5 years with positive TSH receptor antibodies.

V lost 4 bases to trimming and J lost 3 bases; unmatched junction nucleotides: 10. CDR1 is DFQATT and CDR2 is SNEGSKA in the germline V gene (reference sequence). CDR3 length: 18 residues. Time point: persistent/refractory GD, antithyroid drugs over 5 years with positive TRAb. Preparation of the TCR library used RNA extracted from PBMCs. Arm-PCR of CDR3 regions and iRepertoire HTBI primers were used to build TCR beta libraries. TCRdb processed the multiplex PCR reads anew with MiXCR; each CDR3 protein has one entry. The sample yields over 450,000 distinct CDR3 sequences, about a fifth seen once. The sample was peripheral blood mononuclear cells (PBMCs), taken when the disease was refractory, from a patient treated with antithyroid drugs. This TCR came from a female donor with Graves disease. V gene TRBV20-1 combines with J gene TRBJ2-3; 16 nucleotides align to TRBD2. The CDR3 sequence: CSAKTGTSGRAVTDTQYF. CDR3 bases: TGCAGTGCTAAAACCGGGACTAGCGGGAGGGCCGTGACAGATACGCAGTATTTT.